This record looks at one T cell receptor beta chain sequence and its context. V was shortened by 3 bases and J by 0 bases, with 10 bases between the two germline ends. Germline loops: CDR1 SGHRS, CDR2 YFSETQ. This CDR3 contains 15 residues. This sample was taken from a study of blood T cell repertoires in COVID-19. Study as a whole: Spain, Italy and the United States supplied samples that represented acute and convalescent COVID-19. PBMCs, B-cell-depleted T cells, or T cells were the source of the cDNA or gDNA that made up the material.

Only in-frame clones appear in the TCRdb table, and some are missing; sequencing was by immunoSEQ multiplex PCR. The table shows 100,000 to 130,000 clones, with just over 90% occurring only once. The V and J genes are TRBV5-1 and TRBJ2-1, with no clear D. The sequenced sample was peripheral blood. This sequence was found in a woman between 25 and 40 years old with acute or convalescent COVID-19. CDR3 region: CASSSDWNSYNEQFF. Here the CDR3 DNA reads TGCGCCAGCAGCTCTGACTGGAACTCCTACAATGAGCAGTTCTTC.